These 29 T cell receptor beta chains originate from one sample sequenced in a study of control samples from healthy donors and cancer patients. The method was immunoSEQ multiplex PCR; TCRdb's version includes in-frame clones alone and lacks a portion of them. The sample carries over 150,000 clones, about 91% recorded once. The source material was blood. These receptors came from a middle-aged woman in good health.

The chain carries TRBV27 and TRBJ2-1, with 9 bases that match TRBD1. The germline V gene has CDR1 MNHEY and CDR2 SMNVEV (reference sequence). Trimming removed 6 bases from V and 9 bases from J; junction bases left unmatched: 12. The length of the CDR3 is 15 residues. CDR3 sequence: CASRITGTGKSEQFF. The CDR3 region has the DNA TGTGCCAGCAGGATCACCGGGACAGGGAAGAGTGAGCAGTTCTTC.

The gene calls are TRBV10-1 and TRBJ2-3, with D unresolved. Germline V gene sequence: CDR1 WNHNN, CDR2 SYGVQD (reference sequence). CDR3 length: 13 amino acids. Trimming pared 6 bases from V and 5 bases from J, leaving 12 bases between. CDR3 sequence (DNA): TGCGCCAGCAGCCGGTCGCAGGTAGATACGCAGTATTTT. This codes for CASSRSQVDTQYF.

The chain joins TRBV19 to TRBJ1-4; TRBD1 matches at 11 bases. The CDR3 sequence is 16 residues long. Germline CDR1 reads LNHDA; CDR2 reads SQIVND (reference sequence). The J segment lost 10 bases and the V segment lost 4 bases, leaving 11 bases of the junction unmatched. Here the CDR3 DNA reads TGTGCCAGTAGTAGCGACGACCGGACAGGGGGCGGAAAACTGTTTTTT. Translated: CASSSDDRTGGGKLFF.

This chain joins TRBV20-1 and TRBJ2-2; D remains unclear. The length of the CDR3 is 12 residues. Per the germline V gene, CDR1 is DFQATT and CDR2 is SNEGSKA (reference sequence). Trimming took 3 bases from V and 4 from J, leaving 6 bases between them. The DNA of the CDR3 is TGCAGTGCTAGTATGGTCACCGGGGAGCTGTTTTTT. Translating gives CSASMVTGELFF.

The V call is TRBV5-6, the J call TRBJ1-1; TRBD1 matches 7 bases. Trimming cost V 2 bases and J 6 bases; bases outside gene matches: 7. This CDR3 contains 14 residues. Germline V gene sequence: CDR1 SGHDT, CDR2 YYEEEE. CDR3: CASSFTGDLSEAFF. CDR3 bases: TGTGCCAGCAGCTTCACAGGGGATCTCTCTGAAGCTTTCTTT.

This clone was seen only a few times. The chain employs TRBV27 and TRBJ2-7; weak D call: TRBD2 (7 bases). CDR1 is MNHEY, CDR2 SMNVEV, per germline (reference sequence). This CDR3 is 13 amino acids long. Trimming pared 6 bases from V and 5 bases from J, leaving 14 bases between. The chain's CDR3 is CASRRGAGDEQYF. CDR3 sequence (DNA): TGTGCCAGCAGACGGGGGGCCGGGGACGAGCAGTACTTC.

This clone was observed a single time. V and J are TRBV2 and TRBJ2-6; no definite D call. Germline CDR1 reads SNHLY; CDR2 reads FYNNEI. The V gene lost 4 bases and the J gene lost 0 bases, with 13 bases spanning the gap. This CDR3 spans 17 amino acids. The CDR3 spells CASSALQSSSGANVLTF. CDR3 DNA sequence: TGTGCCAGCAGTGCTCTACAGTCCAGCTCTGGGGCCAACGTCCTGACTTTC.

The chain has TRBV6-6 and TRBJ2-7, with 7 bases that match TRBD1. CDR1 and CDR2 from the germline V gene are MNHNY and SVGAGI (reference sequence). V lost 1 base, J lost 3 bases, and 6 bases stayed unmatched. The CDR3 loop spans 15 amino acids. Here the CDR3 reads CASSYWQGVLYEQYF. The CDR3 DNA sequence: TGTGCCAGCAGTTACTGGCAGGGGGTCCTCTACGAGCAGTACTTC.

CDR3 sequence reads: CASRRQGVNTEAFF. CDR3 coding DNA: TGTGCCAGCAGAAGACAGGGGGTCAACACTGAAGCTTTCTTT. This chain links TRBV2 with TRBJ1-1; 9 bases line up with TRBD1. The CDR3 covers 14 residues. Germline V gives CDR1 SNHLY, CDR2 FYNNEI. Trimming at V came to 6 bases and at J to 2 bases, leaving 4 bases not matched to a gene.

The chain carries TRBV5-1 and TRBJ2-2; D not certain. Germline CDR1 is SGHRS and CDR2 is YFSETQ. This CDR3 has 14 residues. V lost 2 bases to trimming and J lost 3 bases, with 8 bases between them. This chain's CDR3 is CASSFMGYTGELFF. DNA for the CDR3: TGCGCCAGCAGCTTTATGGGGTACACCGGGGAGCTGTTTTTT.

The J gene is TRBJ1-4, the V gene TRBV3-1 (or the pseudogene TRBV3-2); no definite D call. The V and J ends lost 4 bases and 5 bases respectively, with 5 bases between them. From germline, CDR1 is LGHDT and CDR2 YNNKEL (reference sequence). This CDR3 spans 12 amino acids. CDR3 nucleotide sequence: TGTGCCAGCAGCCCGACAAATGAAAAACTGTTTTTT. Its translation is CASSPTNEKLFF.

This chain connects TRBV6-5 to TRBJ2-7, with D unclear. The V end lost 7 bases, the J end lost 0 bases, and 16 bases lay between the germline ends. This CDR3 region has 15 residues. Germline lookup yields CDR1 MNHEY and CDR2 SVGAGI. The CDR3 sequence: CASTKSRFSSYEQYF. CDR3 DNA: TGTGCCAGCACCAAAAGCCGGTTTAGCTCCTACGAGCAGTACTTC.

This CDR3 is CASSLYRGGIAEAFF. The CDR3 DNA reads TGTGCCAGCAGCTTATATAGGGGGGGGATCGCTGAAGCTTTCTTT. V and J are TRBV7-2 and TRBJ1-1, with D perhaps TRBD1 (6 bases). The length of the CDR3 is 15 residues. Per the germline V gene, CDR1 is SGHTA and CDR2 is FQGNSA. V was pared by 2 bases and J by 6 bases, with 16 bases between.

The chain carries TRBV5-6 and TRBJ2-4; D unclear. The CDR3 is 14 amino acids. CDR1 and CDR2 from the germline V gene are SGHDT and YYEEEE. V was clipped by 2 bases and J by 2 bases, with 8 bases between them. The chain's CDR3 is CASSLLATKNIQYF. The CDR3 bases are TGTGCCAGCAGCTTACTCGCAACCAAAAACATTCAGTACTTC.

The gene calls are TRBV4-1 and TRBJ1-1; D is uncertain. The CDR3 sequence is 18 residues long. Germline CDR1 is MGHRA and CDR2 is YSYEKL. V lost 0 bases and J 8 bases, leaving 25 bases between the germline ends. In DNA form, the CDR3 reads TGCGCCAGCAGCCAAGACTCAAGTTTTTCAGCGTTTGCGGCCGAAGCTTTCTTT. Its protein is CASSQDSSFSAFAAEAFF.

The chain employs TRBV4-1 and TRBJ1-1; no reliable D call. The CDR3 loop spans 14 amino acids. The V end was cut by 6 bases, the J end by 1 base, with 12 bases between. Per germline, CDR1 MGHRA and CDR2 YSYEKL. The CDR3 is CASRNIFGNTEAFF. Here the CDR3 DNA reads TGCGCCAGCAGAAACATCTTCGGGAACACTGAAGCTTTCTTT.

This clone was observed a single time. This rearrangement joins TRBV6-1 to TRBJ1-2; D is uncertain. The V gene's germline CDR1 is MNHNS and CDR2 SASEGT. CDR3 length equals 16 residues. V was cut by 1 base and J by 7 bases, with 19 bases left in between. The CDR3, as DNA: TGTGCCAGCAGTGAAGGCCCATCGAGCCAAAGAGTTGGCTACACCTTC. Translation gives CASSEGPSSQRVGYTF.

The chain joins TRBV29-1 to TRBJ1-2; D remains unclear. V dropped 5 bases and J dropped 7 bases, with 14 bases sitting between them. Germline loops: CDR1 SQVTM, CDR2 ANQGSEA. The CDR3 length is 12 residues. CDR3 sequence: CSVPRTLGGYTF. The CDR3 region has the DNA TGCAGCGTTCCCCGGACTCTCGGTGGCTACACCTTC.

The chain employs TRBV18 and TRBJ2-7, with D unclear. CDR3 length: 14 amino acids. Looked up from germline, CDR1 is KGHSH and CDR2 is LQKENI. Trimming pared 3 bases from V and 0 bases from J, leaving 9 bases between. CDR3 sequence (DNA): TGTGCCAGCTCACCGGACGGCCTCTCCTACGAGCAGTACTTC. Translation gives CASSPDGLSYEQYF.

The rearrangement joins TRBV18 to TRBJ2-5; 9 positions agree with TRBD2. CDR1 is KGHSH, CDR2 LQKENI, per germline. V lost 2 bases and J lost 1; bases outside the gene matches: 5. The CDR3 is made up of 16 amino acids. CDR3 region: CASSPTLAGRQETQYF. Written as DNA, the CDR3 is TGTGCCAGCTCACCAACTCTAGCGGGGCGCCAAGAGACCCAGTACTTC.

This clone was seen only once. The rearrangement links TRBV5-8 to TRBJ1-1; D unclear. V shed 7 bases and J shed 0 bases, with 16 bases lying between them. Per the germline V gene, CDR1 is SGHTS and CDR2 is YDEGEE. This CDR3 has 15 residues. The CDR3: CASGIPVGMNTEAFF. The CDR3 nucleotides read TGTGCCAGCGGCATCCCCGTTGGCATGAACACTGAAGCTTTCTTT. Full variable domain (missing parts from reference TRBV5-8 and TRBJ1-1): EAGVTQSPTHLIKTRGQQATLRCSPISGHTSVYWYQQALGLGLQFLLWYDEGEERNRGNFPPRFSGRQFPNYSSELNVNALELEDSALYLCASGIPVGMNTEAFFGQGTRLTVV.

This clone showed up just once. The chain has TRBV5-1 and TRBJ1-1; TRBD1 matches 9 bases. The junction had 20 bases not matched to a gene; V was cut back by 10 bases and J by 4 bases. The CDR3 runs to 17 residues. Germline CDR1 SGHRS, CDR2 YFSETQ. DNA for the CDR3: TGCGCCGGACGAGCGGGACAGGGAGGAATCTGGGGCACTGAAGCTTTCTTT. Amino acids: CAGRAGQGGIWGTEAFF.

The CDR3: CASSPTDYEQYF. Written as DNA, the CDR3 is TGTGCCAGCAGTCCGACCGACTACGAGCAGTACTTC. This rearrangement joins TRBV11-2 to TRBJ2-7; D call uncertain. Germline CDR1 SGHAT, CDR2 FQNNGV. V lost 6 bases and J 3 bases, leaving 9 bases between the germline ends. The CDR3 runs to 12 residues.

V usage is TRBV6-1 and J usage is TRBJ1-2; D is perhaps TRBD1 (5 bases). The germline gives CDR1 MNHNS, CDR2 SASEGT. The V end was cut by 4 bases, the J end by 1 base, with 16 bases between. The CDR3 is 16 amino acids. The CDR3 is CASSVRSAGINYGYTF. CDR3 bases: TGTGCCAGCAGTGTGAGGTCTGCAGGGATTAACTATGGCTACACCTTC.

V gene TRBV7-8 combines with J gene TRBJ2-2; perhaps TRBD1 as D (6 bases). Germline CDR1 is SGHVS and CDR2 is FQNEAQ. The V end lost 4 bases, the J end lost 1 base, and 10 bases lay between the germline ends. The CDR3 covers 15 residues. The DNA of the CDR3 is TGTGCCAGCAGCTCGACAGGTCTGAACACCGGGGAGCTGTTTTTT. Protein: CASSSTGLNTGELFF.

The CDR3 DNA is TGTGCCAGCAGTTTGCGGGGGGCAGATACGCAGTATTTT. The encoded protein is CASSLRGADTQYF. The chain is built from TRBV12-3 or TRBV12-4 and TRBJ2-3; 8 positions match TRBD2. There are 13 residues in the CDR3. The V and J ends lost 3 bases and 4 bases, in that order; junction bases with no gene match: 0.

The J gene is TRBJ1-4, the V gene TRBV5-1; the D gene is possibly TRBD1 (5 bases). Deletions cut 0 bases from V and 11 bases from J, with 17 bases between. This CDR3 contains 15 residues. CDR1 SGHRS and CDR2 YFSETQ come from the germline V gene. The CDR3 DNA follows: TGCGCCAGCAGCTTGGATCCGGTCTTGACAGAGAAACTGTTTTTT. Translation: CASSLDPVLTEKLFF.

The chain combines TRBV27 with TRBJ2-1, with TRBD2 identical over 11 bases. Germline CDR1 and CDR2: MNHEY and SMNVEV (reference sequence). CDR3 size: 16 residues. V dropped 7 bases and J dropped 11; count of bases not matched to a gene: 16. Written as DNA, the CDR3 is TGTGCCAGCACATTACGTCAGGGACTAGCGGCGAAGCAGCAGTTCTTC. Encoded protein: CASTLRQGLAAKQQFF.

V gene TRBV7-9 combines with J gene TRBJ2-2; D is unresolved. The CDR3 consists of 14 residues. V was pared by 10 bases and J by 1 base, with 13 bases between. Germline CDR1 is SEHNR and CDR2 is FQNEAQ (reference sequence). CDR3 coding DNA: TGTGCCATGATGGCACGGATGAACACCGGGGAGCTGTTTTTT. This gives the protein CAMMARMNTGELFF.